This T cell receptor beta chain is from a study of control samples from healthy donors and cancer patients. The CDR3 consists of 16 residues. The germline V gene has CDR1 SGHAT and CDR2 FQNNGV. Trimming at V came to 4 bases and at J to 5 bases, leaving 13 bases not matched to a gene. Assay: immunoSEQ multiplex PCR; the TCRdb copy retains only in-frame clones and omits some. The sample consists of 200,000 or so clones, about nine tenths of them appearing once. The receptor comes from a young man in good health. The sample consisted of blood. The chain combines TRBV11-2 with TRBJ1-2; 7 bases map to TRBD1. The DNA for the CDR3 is TGTGCCAGCAGCTCCAACGCCGGGACAGCTTCTTATGGCTACACCTTC. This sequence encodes CASSSNAGTASYGYTF.